This T cell receptor beta chain emerged from a study of T cells in Graves' hyperthyroidism and ophthalmopathy. Study-wide results and limits: The majority of expanded thyroid clonotypes above 0.001 also appeared in blood.

Together with thyroid ultrasound, orbital computed tomography, serum thyroxine and TRAb, clinical symptoms were used for diagnoses. Of note for this clonotype: What it recognizes is unknown.

Amplification of TCR beta CDR3 regions was performed using RNA transcripts as template. The HTBI set primed first-round TCR CDR3 RT-PCR. MiXCR was run by TCRdb on the multiplex PCR reads, yielding one entry per CDR3 protein. Of about 840,000 distinct CDR3 sequences in the sample, roughly 40% were seen once. V was shortened by 1 base and J by 0 bases, with 6 bases between the two germline ends. The CDR3 consists of 15 residues. The TCR was taken from a man between 18 and 29 years old with Graves' hyperthyroidism. The genes are TRBV12-3 or TRBV12-4 and TRBJ2-2; D not certain. What was sequenced was blood. The CDR3 coding sequence is TGTGCCAGCAGTTTAGGTAGATCGAACACCGGGGAGCTGTTTTTT. Translating it yields CASSLGRSNTGELFF.